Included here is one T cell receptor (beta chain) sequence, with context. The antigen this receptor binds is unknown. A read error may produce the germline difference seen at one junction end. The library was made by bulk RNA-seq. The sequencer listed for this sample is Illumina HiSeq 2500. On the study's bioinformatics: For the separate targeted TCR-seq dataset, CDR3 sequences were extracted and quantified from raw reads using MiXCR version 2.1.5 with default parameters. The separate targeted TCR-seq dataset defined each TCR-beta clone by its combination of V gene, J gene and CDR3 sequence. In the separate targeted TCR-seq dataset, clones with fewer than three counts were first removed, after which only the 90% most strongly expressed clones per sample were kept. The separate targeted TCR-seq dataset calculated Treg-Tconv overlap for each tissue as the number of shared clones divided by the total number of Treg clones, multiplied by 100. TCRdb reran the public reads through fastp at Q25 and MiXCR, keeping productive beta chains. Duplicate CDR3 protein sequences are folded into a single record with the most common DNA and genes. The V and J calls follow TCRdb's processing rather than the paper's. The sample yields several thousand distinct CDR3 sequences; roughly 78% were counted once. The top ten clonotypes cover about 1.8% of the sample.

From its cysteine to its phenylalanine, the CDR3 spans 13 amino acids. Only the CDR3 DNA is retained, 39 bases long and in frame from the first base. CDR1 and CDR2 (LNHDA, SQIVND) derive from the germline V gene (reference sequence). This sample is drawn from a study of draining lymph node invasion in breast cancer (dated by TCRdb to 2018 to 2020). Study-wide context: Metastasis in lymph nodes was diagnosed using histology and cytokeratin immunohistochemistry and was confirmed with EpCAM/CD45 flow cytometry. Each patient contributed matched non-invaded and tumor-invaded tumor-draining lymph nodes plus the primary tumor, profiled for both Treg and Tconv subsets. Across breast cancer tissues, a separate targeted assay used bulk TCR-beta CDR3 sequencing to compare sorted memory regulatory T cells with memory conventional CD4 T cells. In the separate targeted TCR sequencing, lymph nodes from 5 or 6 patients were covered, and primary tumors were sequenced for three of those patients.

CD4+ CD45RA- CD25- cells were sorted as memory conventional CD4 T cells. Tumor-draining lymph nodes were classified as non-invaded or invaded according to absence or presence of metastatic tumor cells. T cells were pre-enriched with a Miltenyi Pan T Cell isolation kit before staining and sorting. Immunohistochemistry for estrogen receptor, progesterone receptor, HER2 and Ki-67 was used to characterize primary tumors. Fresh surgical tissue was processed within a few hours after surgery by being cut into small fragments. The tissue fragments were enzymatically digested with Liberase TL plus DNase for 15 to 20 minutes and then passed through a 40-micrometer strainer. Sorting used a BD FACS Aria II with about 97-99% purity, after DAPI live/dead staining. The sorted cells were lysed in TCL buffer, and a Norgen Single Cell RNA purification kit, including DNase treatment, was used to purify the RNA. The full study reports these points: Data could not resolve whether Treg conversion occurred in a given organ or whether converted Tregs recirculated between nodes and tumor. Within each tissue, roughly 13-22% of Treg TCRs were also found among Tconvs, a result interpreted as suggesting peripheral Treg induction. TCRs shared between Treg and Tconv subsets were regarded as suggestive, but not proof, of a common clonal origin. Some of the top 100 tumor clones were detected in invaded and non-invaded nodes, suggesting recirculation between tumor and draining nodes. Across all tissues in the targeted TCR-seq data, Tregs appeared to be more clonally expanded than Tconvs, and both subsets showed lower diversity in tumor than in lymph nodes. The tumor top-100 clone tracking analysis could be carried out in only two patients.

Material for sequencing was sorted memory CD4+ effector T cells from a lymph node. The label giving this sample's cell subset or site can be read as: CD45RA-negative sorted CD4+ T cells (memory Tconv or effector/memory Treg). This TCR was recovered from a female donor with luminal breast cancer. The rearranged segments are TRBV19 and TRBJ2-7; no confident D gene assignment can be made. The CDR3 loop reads CASSTSGPYEQYF. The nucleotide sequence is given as TGTGCCAGCAGTACCTCCGGGCCCTACGAGCAGTACTTC.